The next 22 T cell receptor beta chains were all read from a single sample in a study of T cells after yellow fever vaccination. TCRdb re-analysed the 5' RACE reads in MiXCR, keeping a single row per CDR3 protein. This sample has approximately 180,000 distinct CDR3 sequences, with roughly 6.2% found just once. The specimen was CD4+ T cells sorted from PBMCs, collected on the day of the first yellow fever vaccination. The receptors here all came from a young man who received the YFV17D yellow fever vaccine.

Only a few counts were recorded for this clonotype. J is TRBJ2-6 and V is TRBV13; 9 positions match TRBD1. Germline V gene lookup returns CDR1 PRHDT and CDR2 FYEKMQ (reference sequence). CDR3 length equals 19 residues. The ends lost 5 bases at V and 4 bases at J; junction bases unmatched: 15. The CDR3, as DNA: TGTGCCAGCAGCGACTCGGGACAGGGAATCTTGCTGGGGGCCAACGTCCTGACTTTC. This sequence encodes CASSDSGQGILLGANVLTF.

This clonotype has more than one count but fewer than ten. This chain links TRBV19 with TRBJ2-3, with a weak D call TRBD2 (6 bases). Deletions cut 5 bases from V and 2 bases from J, with 11 bases between. Germline V gene sequence: CDR1 LNHDA, CDR2 SQIVND (reference sequence). This CDR3 has 14 amino acids. Here the CDR3 DNA reads TGTGCCAGTAGTCTCCGGGACTTCACAGATACGCAGTATTTT. Its protein product is CASSLRDFTDTQYF. The entire variable domain, with the rest obtained from reference TRBV19 and TRBJ2-3, is as follows: DGGITQSPKYLFRKEGQNVTLSCEQNLNHDAMYWYRQDPGQGLRLIYYSQIVNDFQKGDIAEGYSVSREKKESFPLTVTSAQKNPTAFYLCASSLRDFTDTQYFGPGTRLTVL.

This clonotype has ten or more counts. The chain has TRBV3-1 and TRBJ1-2; no clear D gene. In germline, CDR1 is LGHDT, CDR2 YNNKEL (reference sequence). Trimming took 4 bases from V and 8 from J, leaving 14 bases between them. This CDR3 is built from 13 residues. Here the CDR3 DNA reads TGTGCCAGCAGCCCAGCCGGAGGAGGCGGCTACACCTTC. Its protein product is CASSPAGGGGYTF.

This clonotype occurred many times. This chain uses TRBV21-1 with TRBJ2-1; TRBD1 is the table's D call and was not checked against the DNA. TRBV21-1 is described as a pseudogene. The CDR3 is 15 residues long. DNA of the CDR3: TGTGCCAGCAGCTCCGCCGGGCTCCCCTACAATGAGCAGTTCTTC. The encoded protein is CASSSAGLPYNEQFF.

This clonotype was observed many times. The J gene is TRBJ1-1, the V gene TRBV6-5, with D unclear. Germline assignment: CDR1 MNHEY and CDR2 SVGAGI. V gave up 4 bases and J gave up 1 base, with 10 bases separating them. This CDR3 contains 14 residues. CDR3 DNA sequence: TGTGCCAGCAGTTCCAACCGTAGGAACACTGAAGCTTTCTTT. As protein: CASSSNRRNTEAFF.

The chain carries TRBV7-9 and TRBJ1-1; TRBD1 agrees at 9 bases. This CDR3 is 12 amino acids long. Per the germline V gene, CDR1 is SEHNR and CDR2 is FQNEAQ (reference sequence). With V trimmed by 5 bases and J by 7 bases, 2 bases remained unmatched. The CDR3 protein is CASSRGQGEAFF. Written as DNA, the CDR3 is TGTGCCAGCAGCCGGGGACAGGGTGAAGCTTTCTTT.

This clonotype showed up many times. V and J are TRBV4-2 and TRBJ2-1; D is perhaps TRBD2 (5 bases). CDR3 size: 17 residues. V lost 2 bases to trimming and J lost 0 bases, with 14 bases between them. CDR1 and CDR2 (germline): LGHNA, YNFKEQ. The CDR3 spells CASSQSEGLNSYNEQFF. The CDR3 DNA sequence: TGTGCCAGCAGCCAAAGTGAGGGCCTGAACTCCTACAATGAGCAGTTCTTC.

The sample holds many counts of this clonotype. This chain links TRBV5-1 with TRBJ2-7, with 10 bases aligning to TRBD1. The J segment lost 2 bases and the V segment lost 0 bases, leaving 2 bases of the junction unmatched. The CDR3 extends over 15 amino acids. The germline CDR1 and CDR2 sequences are SGHRS and YFSETQ. This CDR3 is CASSLVGQGAYEQYF. DNA of the CDR3: TGCGCCAGCAGCTTGGTAGGACAGGGGGCCTACGAGCAGTACTTC.

This chain links TRBV7-2 with TRBJ1-1; 9 bases are shared with TRBD1. The CDR3 has 16 amino acids. V shed 5 bases, J shed 5 bases, and the junction held 12 bases outside the gene matches. CDR1 SGHTA and CDR2 FQGNSA come from the germline V gene. CDR3 nucleotides: TGTGCCAGCAGCCGCTTGGGACAGGGAGGAGAGACTGAAGCTTTCTTT. It yields the protein CASSRLGQGGETEAFF. Together with reference TRBV7-2 and TRBJ1-1, the CDR3 gives the full variable domain: GAGVSQSPSNKVTEKGKDVELRCDPISGHTALYWYRQSLGQGLEFLIYFQGNSAPDKSGLPSDRFSAERTGGSVSTLTIQRTQQEDSAVYLCASSRLGQGGETEAFFGQGTRLTVV.

Many counts were recorded for this clonotype. The rearrangement uses TRBV7-2 and TRBJ1-1; D uncertain. Germline-derived CDR1 and CDR2 are SGHTA and FQGNSA. This CDR3 contains 14 residues. Deletions cut 4 bases from V and 3 bases from J, with 12 bases between. The CDR3 region is CASSSWRPDTEAFF. In nucleotides, the CDR3 is TGTGCCAGCAGCTCATGGCGTCCCGACACTGAAGCTTTCTTT.

The table lists this clonotype with many counts. The chain combines TRBV7-9 with TRBJ2-5, with D possibly matching TRBD2 (5 bases). Trimming removed 5 bases from V and 5 bases from J, with 9 bases in between. CDR1 is SEHNR, CDR2 FQNEAQ, per germline (reference sequence). The CDR3 extends over 12 amino acids. For the CDR3, the DNA is TGTGCCAGCAGCCGGGAAGGGGAGACCCAGTACTTC. Protein: CASSREGETQYF. Based on the CDR3 plus reference TRBV7-9 and TRBJ2-5, the full variable domain is DTGVSQNPRHKITKRGQNVTFRCDPISEHNRLYWYRQTLGQGPEFLTYFQNEAQLEKSRLLSDRFSAERPKGSFSTLEIQRTEQGDSAMYLCASSREGETQYFGPGTRLLVL.

This clonotype was observed a handful of times. V gene TRBV20-1 combines with J gene TRBJ2-5; D is ambiguous. Trimming removed 3 bases from V and 4 bases from J, with 18 bases in between. The CDR3 is made up of 15 amino acids. Germline V gives CDR1 DFQATT, CDR2 SNEGSKA (reference sequence). CDR3: CSARAAGGVGETQYF. In DNA, the CDR3 is TGCAGTGCTAGGGCGGCCGGTGGGGTAGGAGAGACCCAGTACTTC.

This clonotype was observed at least ten times. The chain's CDR3 is CSVEDRAGGQPQHF. The DNA for the CDR3 is TGCAGCGTTGAAGATCGGGCAGGGGGCCAGCCCCAGCATTTT. The V gene is TRBV29-1, the J gene TRBJ1-5, with 8 bases that match TRBD1. Germline lookup yields CDR1 SQVTM and CDR2 ANQGSEA. V was pared by 0 bases and J by 7 bases, with 5 bases of the junction left unmatched. The CDR3 totals 14 residues.

The V call is TRBV12-3 or TRBV12-4, the J call TRBJ1-1, with 7 bases identical to TRBD1. J lost 10 bases, V lost 2 bases, and 1 base had no gene match. This CDR3 region has 11 residues. The CDR3 loop is CASSLRGPAFF. CDR3 coding DNA: TGTGCCAGCAGTTTAAGGGGGCCAGCTTTCTTT.

This sequence joins TRBV10-3 and TRBJ2-7, with a possible D match to TRBD1 (6 bases). V was pared by 5 bases and J by 6 bases, with 11 bases between. Germline V gene data show CDR1 as ENHRY and CDR2 as SYGVKD. This CDR3 is built from 12 residues. The CDR3 DNA is TGTGCCATCAGTAAAGACAGGACCGAGCAGTACTTC. Translating gives CAISKDRTEQYF.

This clonotype was picked up many times. This sequence joins TRBV6-2 or TRBV6-3 and TRBJ1-1; 9 nucleotides line up with TRBD1. Germline V gives CDR1 MNHEY, CDR2 SVGEGT. V was pared by 0 bases and J by 1 base, with 9 bases of the junction left unmatched. The CDR3 extends over 18 amino acids. CDR3 DNA: TGTGCCAGCAGTTACTCGAATACGGGGACAGGGAAGAACACTGAAGCTTTCTTT. It codes for CASSYSNTGTGKNTEAFF.

J is TRBJ2-2 and V is TRBV20-1; D gene uncertain. The V end lost 0 bases, the J end lost 4 bases, and 9 bases lay between the germline ends. The CDR3 contains 14 residues. Germline CDR1 DFQATT, CDR2 SNEGSKA (reference sequence). In nucleotides, the CDR3 is TGCAGTGCTAGAGATCGCCGAGGCACCGGGGAGCTGTTTTTT. Translating gives CSARDRRGTGELFF.

This clonotype has ten or more counts. This chain links TRBV2 with TRBJ1-5, with TRBD1 matching over 10 bases. Trimming at V came to 7 bases and at J to 6 bases, leaving 3 bases not matched to a gene. From germline, CDR1 is SNHLY and CDR2 FYNNEI. There are 13 residues in the CDR3. In DNA form, the CDR3 reads TGTGCCAGCAAGACAGGGGGCATTCAGCCCCAGCATTTT. This codes for CASKTGGIQPQHF.

This clonotype was observed at least ten times. The chain recombines TRBV7-3 with TRBJ2-3, with a weak D call TRBD2 (6 bases). The CDR3 is made up of 16 amino acids. Germline lookup yields CDR1 SGHTA and CDR2 FQGTGA. The V end was cut by 5 bases, the J end by 6 bases, with 21 bases between. The CDR3 loop is CASSAGGSRTSDTQYF. In DNA, the CDR3 is TGTGCCAGCAGCGCCGGAGGGAGTCGGACCTCCGATACGCAGTATTTT. Complete variable domain (other parts from reference TRBV7-3 and TRBJ2-3): GAGVSQTPSNKVTEKGKYVELRCDPISGHTALYWYRQSLGQGPEFLIYFQGTGAADDSGLPNDRFFAVRPEGSVSTLKIQRTERGDSAVYLCASSAGGSRTSDTQYFGPGTRLTVL.

This clonotype was seen only a few times. This chain connects TRBV5-6 to TRBJ1-6; no reliable D call. In germline, CDR1 is SGHDT, CDR2 YYEEEE. Trimming cost V 0 bases and J 8 bases, with 9 bases left between them. CDR3 length equals 14 residues. CDR3 protein: CASSLEVHDSPLHF. The CDR3 coding sequence is TGTGCCAGCAGCTTGGAGGTGCACGATTCACCCCTCCACTTT. The variable domain in full, completed from reference TRBV5-6 and TRBJ1-6, reads DAGVTQSPTHLIKTRGQQVTLRCSPKSGHDTVSWYQQALGQGPQFIFQYYEEEERQRGNFPDRFSGHQFPNYSSELNVNALLLGDSALYLCASSLEVHDSPLHFGNGTRLTVT.

This clonotype occurred many times. The V gene is TRBV10-1, the J gene TRBJ2-3; maybe TRBD2 (6 bases). Germline CDR1 and CDR2: WNHNN and SYGVQD (reference sequence). This CDR3 spans 14 amino acids. V was clipped by 2 bases and J by 7 bases, with 13 bases between them. The CDR3 DNA reads as TGCGCCAGCAGTGAGGCTAGCGCCTTAAATACGCAGTATTTT. It specifies CASSEASALNTQYF.

This clonotype has a count of ten or more. The J gene is TRBJ1-2, the V gene TRBV5-1, with TRBD1 matching over 8 bases. V dropped 4 bases and J dropped 4; count of bases not matched to a gene: 9. CDR1 and CDR2 from the germline V gene are SGHRS and YFSETQ. The CDR3 contains 15 residues. CDR3 protein: CASSHGDRPVYGYTF. CDR3 DNA sequence: TGCGCCAGCAGCCATGGGGACAGGCCCGTCTATGGCTACACCTTC.